A single T cell receptor beta chain is shown here with its context. Antigen unknown. The entry originates in a study of T cells in Graves' hyperthyroidism and ophthalmopathy. Findings and limits, study-wide: Blood also showed most of the thyroid clonotypes that were expanded above 0.001.

RNA transcripts gave rise to amplified TCR beta CDR3 regions. HTBI primers were used for first-round RT-PCR of the TCR CDR3. TCRdb redid the calling of the multiplex PCR reads with MiXCR, one entry per CDR3 protein. This sample has more than 300,000 distinct CDR3 sequences; about 18% occur once, and the top ten carry 40%. The CDR3 covers 14 residues. Germline CDR1 is SNHLY and CDR2 is FYNNEI. The germline V and J ends were trimmed by 10 bases and 0 bases, with 15 bases remaining between them. Sequenced material: blood. The receptor was derived from a man aged 18 to 29 with Graves' ophthalmopathy. The chain carries TRBV2 and TRBJ1-1, with D perhaps matching TRBD1 (5 bases). The CDR3 reads CATISGTMNTEAFF. The CDR3 DNA follows: TGTGCCACCATATCCGGGACCATGAACACTGAAGCTTTCTTT. Drawing the rest from reference TRBV2 and TRBJ1-1, the complete variable domain is EPEVTQTPSHQVTQMGQEVILRCVPISNHLYFYWYRQILGQKVEFLVSFYNNEISEKSEIFDDQFSVERPDGSNFTLKIRSTKLEDSAMYFCATISGTMNTEAFFGQGTRLTVV.